This T cell receptor (beta chain) was documented in a study of patients and donors after allogeneic stem cell transplantation. MiXCR, run by TCRdb on the RT-PCR reads, gives a single entry per CDR3 protein. The sample has roughly 960,000 distinct CDR3 sequences, roughly 18% seen once; the top ten hold under 6.5%. V lost 8 bases, J lost 4 bases, and 16 bases lay in between. The length of the CDR3 is 14 residues. The clonotype originates from a human donor who was either an allogeneic HSCT recipient or a stem cell or donor lymphocyte infusion donor (not recorded which). It is not recorded whose cells these are; they may come from a transplant donor. The chain has TRBV12-3 or TRBV12-4 and TRBJ2-3; D not resolved. The sample taken for sequencing was blood, either unsorted or a sorted T cell fraction (not recorded which). The CDR3 coding sequence is TGTGCCAGCGGTGACCGGGCCCAGGCAGATACGCAGTATTTT. It is translated as CASGDRAQADTQYF.